One T cell receptor (beta chain) is described in this entry. cDNA came from about 0.5 to 1 ug RNA primed by random hexamers. TCR beta CDR3 was amplified by immunoSEQ covering 54 Vbeta and 13 Jbeta. TCRdb fed the immunoSEQ multiplex PCR reads into MiXCR, producing one record per CDR3 protein. The sample yields about 290,000 distinct CDR3 sequences, 85% seen once. The sample comes from a study of CD8 T cells in Susac syndrome. Germline CDR1 and CDR2: SGHRS and YFSETQ. The junction had 7 bases not matched to a gene; V was cut back by 6 bases and J by 7 bases. The CDR3 runs to 13 residues. From blood CD8+ and CD4+ T cells, the TCR beta chain was sequenced. Treatment-naive patients with stable or active relapsing-remitting disease served as multiple sclerosis controls.

Sequencing used CD8+ T cells from PBMCs. The TCR originated in a human donor with multiple sclerosis. This chain connects TRBV5-1 to TRBJ2-7; 10 positions match TRBD1. As DNA, the CDR3 is TGCGCCAGCACGACAGGGGGCGCGGAGGAGCAGTACTTC. Residues: CASTTGGAEEQYF.